A single sample gave rise to the 25 T cell receptor beta chains below, sequenced in a study of shared clonotypes between healthy human individuals. Repertoires were generated with immunoSEQ multiplex PCR, while TCRdb's copy carries only in-frame clones and drops some. The repertoire has over 950,000 clones, 70% to 80% of them found once; the top ten carry more than 0.85%. The source material was memory CD4+ T cells from PBMCs. Subset given: CD45RA-negative fraction. All receptors derive from a man younger than 30 in good health. Some clones in this sample may be carry-over from other donors' samples.

J is TRBJ2-1 and V is TRBV5-1; 8 bases agree with TRBD1. V lost 0 bases and J lost 6; bases outside the gene matches: 2. The CDR3 contains 14 residues. CDR1 and CDR2 (germline): SGHRS, YFSETQ. CDR3 bases: TGCGCCAGCAGCTTGGCACAGGGGGGCAATGAGCAGTTCTTC. Amino acids: CASSLAQGGNEQFF. The complete variable domain, with remaining parts taken from reference TRBV5-1 and TRBJ2-1, reads KAGVTQTPRYLIKTRGQQVTLSCSPISGHRSVSWYQQTPGQGLQFLFEYFSETQRNKGNFPGRFSGRQFSNSRSEMNVSTLELGDSALYLCASSLAQGGNEQFFGPGTRLTVL.

The J gene is TRBJ1-2, the V gene TRBV4-2, with 7 bases lining up with TRBD1. After removal of 0 bases from V and 8 bases from J, the junction contained 6 bases not matched to a gene. The CDR3 sequence is 14 residues long. Germline V gene data show CDR1 as LGHNA and CDR2 as YNFKEQ. CDR3 coding DNA: TGTGCCAGCAGCCAAGATTGGCAGGGGGTAGGCTACACCTTC. This encodes CASSQDWQGVGYTF.

As concerns this clone: Distinct nucleotide sequences in the sample also encode this CDR3. V and J are TRBV5-1 and TRBJ1-1; D gene uncertain. There are 13 residues in the CDR3. Germline CDR1 SGHRS, CDR2 YFSETQ. The ends were cut back, 0 bases at V and 0 bases at J, with 3 bases in the middle. This CDR3 is CASSLELNTEAFF. CDR3 nucleotides: TGCGCCAGCAGCTTGGAGCTGAACACTGAAGCTTTCTTT.

This clone was counted once. The CDR3 is CASSPPGQGYEKLFF. The CDR3 DNA reads as TGTGCCAGCTCACCTCCGGGACAGGGGTATGAAAAACTGTTTTTT. V is TRBV18 and J is TRBJ1-4; 10 bases are shared with TRBD1. The trim removed 3 bases at V and 6 bases at J, leaving 4 bases unmatched. This CDR3 region has 15 residues. The germline gives CDR1 KGHSH, CDR2 LQKENI.

This clone has at least ten counts. V and J are TRBV28 and TRBJ2-3; 12 bases align to TRBD2. The germline V gene encodes CDR1 MDHEN and CDR2 SYDVKM. The length of the CDR3 is 15 residues. The V segment lost 3 bases and the J segment 9 bases; nucleotides outside the gene matches: 7. DNA for the CDR3: TGTGCCAGCAGTTTCTCTACTAGCGGGAGGTACACGCAGTATTTT. This encodes CASSFSTSGRYTQYF. The whole variable domain, remainder taken from reference TRBV28 and TRBJ2-3, is DVKVTQSSRYLVKRTGEKVFLECVQDMDHENMFWYRQDPGLGLRLIYFSYDVKMKEKGDIPEGYSVSREKKERFSLILESASTNQTSMYLCASSFSTSGRYTQYFGPGTRLTVL.

The chain couples TRBV4-2 to TRBJ1-2; the D gene is possibly TRBD1 (5 bases). The length of the CDR3 is 19 residues. Per germline, CDR1 LGHNA and CDR2 YNFKEQ. Between the trimmed V and J ends, which lost 0 bases and 1 base, there was a span of 21 bases. The CDR3 region is CASSQDIRGSAQLNYGYTF. Here the CDR3 DNA reads TGTGCCAGCAGCCAAGATATAAGGGGTTCCGCACAACTTAACTATGGCTACACCTTC.

V is TRBV5-6 and J is TRBJ1-5, with 7 bases lining up with TRBD1. Germline V gives CDR1 SGHDT, CDR2 YYEEEE. The CDR3 extends over 17 amino acids. With V trimmed by 4 bases and J by 0 bases, 10 bases remained unmatched. CDR3 coding DNA: TGTGCCAGCAGCGTGGCGGACAGGTGGGATAGCAATCAGCCCCAGCATTTT. This gives the protein CASSVADRWDSNQPQHF.

The chain is built from TRBV27 and TRBJ2-3, with D tentatively TRBD1 (6 bases). This CDR3 has 14 residues. The germline V gene has CDR1 MNHEY and CDR2 SMNVEV (reference sequence). Trimming took off 5 bases at V and 7 bases at J, with 16 bases between the two ends. CDR3 in amino acids: CASSPTIRGNTQYF. DNA for the CDR3: TGTGCCAGCAGTCCGACGATCAGGGGAAATACGCAGTATTTT.

The chain has TRBV7-3 and TRBJ2-2; 9 positions match TRBD1. CDR1 and CDR2 (germline): SGHTA, FQGTGA. The CDR3 has 15 residues. The V and J ends lost 4 bases and 4 bases, in that order; junction bases with no gene match: 4. The CDR3 sequence is CASSSTTGGTGELFF. The DNA of the CDR3 is TGTGCCAGCAGCTCTACGACAGGGGGCACCGGGGAGCTGTTTTTT.

This clone has only a few counts. The chain carries TRBV18 and TRBJ2-7; 11 positions agree with TRBD2. V gave up 3 bases and J gave up 7 bases; unmatched junction bases: 14. The length of the CDR3 is 17 residues. Germline V lookup: CDR1 KGHSH, CDR2 LQKENI. The CDR3 protein is CASSPGTSGSLRREQYF. CDR3 coding DNA: TGTGCCAGCTCACCCGGGACTAGCGGAAGTCTCAGGAGGGAGCAGTACTTC.

The V and J genes are TRBV28 and TRBJ2-7; D may be TRBD2 (6 bases). V was trimmed by 8 bases and J by 2 bases, leaving 7 bases between them. CDR1 MDHEN and CDR2 SYDVKM come from the germline V gene. This CDR3 spans 11 amino acids. The CDR3 loop reads CASGGAYEQYF. CDR3 DNA: TGTGCCAGCGGAGGGGCCTACGAGCAGTACTTC.

This clone was seen a single time. J is TRBJ2-1 and V is TRBV18; D ambiguous. Per germline, CDR1 KGHSH and CDR2 LQKENI. V was shortened by 3 bases and J by 4 bases, with 16 bases between the two germline ends. This CDR3 comprises 16 residues. As DNA, the CDR3 is TGTGCCAGCTCACCGGCGCAAGCTTACGGGTACAATGAGCAGTTCTTC. Protein sequence: CASSPAQAYGYNEQFF.

The CDR3 reads CASSMSAGTSGADTQYF. CDR3 DNA: TGTGCCAGTAGTATGTCCGCCGGGACTAGCGGAGCAGATACGCAGTATTTT. The rearrangement links TRBV19 to TRBJ2-3, with TRBD2 identical over 11 bases. Germline V gives CDR1 LNHDA, CDR2 SQIVND (reference sequence). The CDR3 spans 17 residues. Trimming removed 3 bases from V and 4 bases from J; junction bases left unmatched: 9.

In its sample, this clone was seen a few times. The chain has TRBV27 and TRBJ1-1; D perhaps matches TRBD1 (5 bases). The CDR3 contains 17 residues. With 8 bases removed from V and 1 base from J, the gap between germline ends came to 23 bases. Germline V gene lookup returns CDR1 MNHEY and CDR2 SMNVEV (reference sequence). For the CDR3, the DNA is TGTGCCAGCGGTGAACTAGGGGTCTGGAATACGAACACTGAAGCTTTCTTT. Residues: CASGELGVWNTNTEAFF.

In the case of this clone: A much larger clonotype is one base distant, so this may be a read error. Other nucleotide sequences in the sample specify the same CDR3. V usage is TRBV6-1 and J usage is TRBJ1-2; TRBD1 aligns across 10 bases. Per the germline V gene, CDR1 is MNHNS and CDR2 is SASEGT. The CDR3 runs 12 residues. CDR3 sequence reads: CASSETGGGYTF. The CDR3 bases are TGCGCCAGCAGCGAGACAGGGGGCGGCTACACCTTC.

This clone was observed a few times. V gene TRBV5-1 combines with J gene TRBJ1-5; possibly TRBD1 for D (5 bases). The CDR3 is made up of 15 amino acids. Trimming took 0 bases from V and 3 from J, leaving 10 bases between them. Germline V gives CDR1 SGHRS, CDR2 YFSETQ. The CDR3 reads CASSLDGAPNQPQHF. The CDR3 DNA reads as TGCGCCAGCAGCTTGGACGGGGCACCCAATCAGCCCCAGCATTTT.

V is TRBV18 and J is TRBJ2-5; D call uncertain. This CDR3 spans 13 amino acids. Per the germline V gene, CDR1 is KGHSH and CDR2 is LQKENI. Trimming pared 5 bases from V and 3 bases from J, leaving 10 bases between. The CDR3 loop is CASSTTVEETQYF. The CDR3, as DNA: TGTGCCAGCTCAACGACCGTCGAAGAGACCCAGTACTTC.

The chain links TRBV4-2 to TRBJ2-2; D is possibly TRBD1 (5 bases). The CDR3 contains 15 residues. Per germline, CDR1 LGHNA and CDR2 YNFKEQ. V lost 4 bases and J 4 bases, leaving 13 bases between the germline ends. The CDR3 loop reads CASSRIAGSTGELFF. In DNA, the CDR3 is TGTGCCAGCAGCCGTATCGCAGGGTCCACCGGGGAGCTGTTTTTT.

This clone was counted only a few times. In nucleotides, the CDR3 is TGTGCCAGCAGGGGGACTAGCGGGAGGGCCAATGAGCAGTTCTTC. This sequence encodes CASRGTSGRANEQFF. The rearrangement links TRBV14 to TRBJ2-1; TRBD2 matches at 16 bases. Germline V CDR1 and CDR2: SGHDN, FVKESK. Losses at the gene ends were 6 bases for V and 6 bases for J; bases not matched to a gene: 2. The CDR3 extends over 15 amino acids.

The V gene is TRBV9, the J gene TRBJ1-2, with 7 bases matching TRBD1. Germline V gene lookup returns CDR1 SGDLS and CDR2 YYNGEE. The CDR3 runs to 16 residues. J was trimmed by 0 bases and V by 0 bases; bases with no gene match: 5. The CDR3 protein is CASSVDLGTANYGYTF. The CDR3 nucleotides are TGTGCCAGCAGCGTAGATCTCGGGACAGCTAACTATGGCTACACCTTC. Together with reference TRBV9 and TRBJ1-2, the CDR3 gives the full variable domain: DSGVTQTPKHLITATGQRVTLRCSPRSGDLSVYWYQQSLDQGLQFLIQYYNGEERAKGNILERFSAQQFPDLHSELNLSSLELGDSALYFCASSVDLGTANYGYTFGSGTRLTVV.

The chain is built from TRBV28 and TRBJ2-4, with D possibly TRBD1 on 5 matching bases. The CDR3 consists of 15 residues. V dropped 7 bases and J dropped 0 bases, with 13 bases sitting between them. Germline values: CDR1 MDHEN, CDR2 SYDVKM. CDR3 DNA sequence: TGTGCCAGCACCACTCGACAGATAGCCAAAAACATTCAGTACTTC. Translating it yields CASTTRQIAKNIQYF.

The J gene is TRBJ1-4, the V gene TRBV14; D gene ambiguous. V lost 4 bases and J 7 bases, leaving 19 bases between the germline ends. The CDR3 runs to 16 residues. Looked up from germline, CDR1 is SGHDN and CDR2 is FVKESK. CDR3 region: CASSPLYSLEGEKLFF. CDR3 nucleotide sequence: TGTGCCAGCAGCCCCCTGTATAGTTTAGAGGGTGAAAAACTGTTTTTT.

This chain connects TRBV7-8 to TRBJ1-1; D is uncertain. Germline CDR1 is SGHVS and CDR2 is FQNEAQ. This CDR3 contains 14 residues. The V and J ends lost 4 bases and 5 bases respectively, with 14 bases between them. The CDR3 spells CASSSGLLVTEAFF. CDR3 sequence (DNA): TGTGCCAGCAGCTCAGGATTGCTGGTAACTGAAGCTTTCTTT.

This clone was detected a few times. This CDR3 reads CASATGVGGYTF. CDR3 in DNA: TGTGCCAGTGCTACGGGCGTTGGGGGCTACACCTTC. The chain recombines TRBV6-1 with TRBJ1-2, with D unclear. The CDR3 consists of 12 residues. The germline gives CDR1 MNHNS, CDR2 SASEGT. Trimming took 9 bases from V and 8 from J, leaving 16 bases between them.

This clone has a single count. Different DNA sequences within this sample yield the same CDR3. The chain employs TRBV20-1 and TRBJ2-3; D remains ambiguous. CDR3 length equals 11 residues. Trimming shortened V by 1 base and J by 5 bases, and 4 bases separated the two germline ends. Germline assignment: CDR1 DFQATT and CDR2 SNEGSKA (reference sequence). The CDR3 nucleotides are TGCAGTGCTAGAGGAAGAGATACGCAGTATTTT. It yields the protein CSARGRDTQYF.